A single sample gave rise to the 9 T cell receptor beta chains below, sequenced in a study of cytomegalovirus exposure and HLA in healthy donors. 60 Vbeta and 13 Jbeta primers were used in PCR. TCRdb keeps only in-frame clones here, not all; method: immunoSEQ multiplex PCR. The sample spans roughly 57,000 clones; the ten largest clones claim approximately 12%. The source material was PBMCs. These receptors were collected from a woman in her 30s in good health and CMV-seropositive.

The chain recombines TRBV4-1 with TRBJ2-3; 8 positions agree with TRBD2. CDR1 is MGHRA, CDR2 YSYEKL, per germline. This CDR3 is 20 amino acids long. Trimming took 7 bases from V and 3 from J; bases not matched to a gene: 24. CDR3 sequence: CASTTLGGVNPTLPTDTQYF. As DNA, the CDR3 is TGCGCCAGCACTACTCTCGGGGGGGTCAATCCCACCCTCCCTACAGATACGCAGTATTTT.

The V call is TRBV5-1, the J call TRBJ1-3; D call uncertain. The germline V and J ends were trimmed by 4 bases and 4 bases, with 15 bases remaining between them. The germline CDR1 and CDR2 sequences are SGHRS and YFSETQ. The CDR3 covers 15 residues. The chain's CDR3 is CASSESGSAGNTIYF. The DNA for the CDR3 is TGCGCCAGCAGCGAATCCGGGTCCGCCGGAAACACCATATATTTT.

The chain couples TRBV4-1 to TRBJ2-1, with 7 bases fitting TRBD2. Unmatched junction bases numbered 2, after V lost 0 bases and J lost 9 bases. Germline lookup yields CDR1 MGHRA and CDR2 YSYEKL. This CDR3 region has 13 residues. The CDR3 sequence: CASSQDLAVEQFF. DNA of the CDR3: TGCGCCAGCAGCCAAGATCTAGCGGTTGAGCAGTTCTTC.

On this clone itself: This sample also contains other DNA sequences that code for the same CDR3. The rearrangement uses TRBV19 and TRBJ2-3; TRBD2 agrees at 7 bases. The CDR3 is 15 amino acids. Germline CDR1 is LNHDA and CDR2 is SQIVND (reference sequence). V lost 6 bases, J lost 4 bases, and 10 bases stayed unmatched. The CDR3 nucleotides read TGTGCCAGTAGCGGGAGGACCGCGATCGCAGATACGCAGTATTTT. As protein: CASSGRTAIADTQYF. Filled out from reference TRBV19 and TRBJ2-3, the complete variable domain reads DGGITQSPKYLFRKEGQNVTLSCEQNLNHDAMYWYRQDPGQGLRLIYYSQIVNDFQKGDIAEGYSVSREKKESFPLTVTSAQKNPTAFYLCASSGRTAIADTQYFGPGTRLTVL.

The CDR3 nucleotides are TGTGCCAGCAGGCAAGGGGGGACAGGACTAGGCTACACCTTC. Residues: CASRQGGTGLGYTF. The genes are TRBV9 and TRBJ1-2, with 8 nucleotides matching TRBD1. This CDR3 comprises 14 residues. Germline lookup yields CDR1 SGDLS and CDR2 YYNGEE. J gave up 8 bases and V 5 bases, and 11 bases lay outside the gene matches.

The CDR3 nucleotides read TGTGCCAGCTCACAAAGACAGGGGGCCGATGAGCAGTTCTTC. It specifies CASSQRQGADEQFF. This chain links TRBV18 with TRBJ2-1; 10 nucleotides match TRBD1. Germline CDR1 is KGHSH and CDR2 is LQKENI. V shed 4 bases and J 8 bases; nucleotides not matched to a gene: 5. This CDR3 region has 14 residues.

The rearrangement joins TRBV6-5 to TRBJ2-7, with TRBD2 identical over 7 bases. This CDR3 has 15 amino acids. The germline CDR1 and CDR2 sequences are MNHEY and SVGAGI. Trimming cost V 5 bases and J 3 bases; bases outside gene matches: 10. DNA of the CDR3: TGTGCCAGCAGTGTCGGACTAGACGGGGGCTACGAGCAGTACTTC. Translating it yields CASSVGLDGGYEQYF.

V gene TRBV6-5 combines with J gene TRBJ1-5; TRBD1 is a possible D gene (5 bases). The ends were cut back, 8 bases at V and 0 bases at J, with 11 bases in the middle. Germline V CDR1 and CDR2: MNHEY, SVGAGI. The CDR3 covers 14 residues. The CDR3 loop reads CASGSGHSNQPQHF. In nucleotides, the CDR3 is TGTGCCAGCGGGTCCGGACATAGCAATCAGCCCCAGCATTTT.

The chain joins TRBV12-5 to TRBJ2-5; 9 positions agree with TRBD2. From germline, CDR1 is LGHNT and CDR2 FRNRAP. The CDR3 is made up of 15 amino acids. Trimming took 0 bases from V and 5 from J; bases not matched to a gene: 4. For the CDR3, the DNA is TGTGCTAGTGGTTTGGTAGCGGGGGGCCGCGAGACCCAGTACTTC. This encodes CASGLVAGGRETQYF.